The table lists the clone carrying this T cell receptor (beta chain) with a few counts. The antigen remains undetermined. The primer mix had 60 Vbeta and 13 Jbeta primers. Repertoires were generated with immunoSEQ multiplex PCR, while TCRdb's copy carries only in-frame clones and drops some. The sample includes roughly 97,000 clones, over 8% of them seen just once. The sample comes from a study of cytomegalovirus exposure and HLA in healthy donors. Findings and caveats of the study: Previously analyzed data showed that most TCR beta V segments were productive at a frequency of about 87% or about 30%.

Sequenced: PBMCs. This sequence originates from a middle-aged man in good health and CMV-seropositive.

CDR3 nucleotide sequence: TGTGCCAGCAGTTTACCCGGGACAGGGTCCCACGAGCAGTACTTC. Translated, it gives CASSLPGTGSHEQYF. The gene calls are TRBV28 and TRBJ2-7, with 9 bases fitting TRBD1. The CDR3 consists of 15 residues. Trimming removed 2 bases from V and 5 bases from J; junction bases left unmatched: 7. Germline CDR1 and CDR2: MDHEN and SYDVKM.